This TCR beta chain comes out of a study of follicular helper T cells after annual influenza vaccination. Whole-study findings and limits: Only about 8.5-20% of analyzed cells yielded productive TCRB sequences. Successive annual vaccinations recalled a recurrent oligoclonal ICOS+CD38+ cTfh response with influenza-specific clonotypes. Day 7 ICOS+CD38+ clones were most often found later in ICOS-CD38- cTfh cells.

Concerning this clone itself: Antigen unknown.

The method was immunoSEQ multiplex PCR; TCRdb's version includes in-frame clones alone and lacks a portion of them. This table has about 6,800 clones, roughly 88% appearing once. This CDR3 contains 16 residues. Germline CDR1 reads SEHNR; CDR2 reads FQNEAQ (reference sequence). The V gene end was trimmed by 5 bases and the J gene end by 5 bases; junction bases not matched to a gene: 11. As to time point: 2015-2016 season, 7 days after influenza vaccination. Adults were given seasonal inactivated influenza vaccine, and blood CD4 subsets were sorted before and after vaccination. The material was CXCR5+ CD38- circulating T follicular helper cells from blood, obtained 7 days after influenza vaccination. Documented subset: circulating Tfh, non-naive CD4+CXCR5+PD-1+ (ICOS+CD38+ or ICOS-CD38-). The clonotype comes from an adult who received the influenza vaccine. V usage is TRBV7-9 and J usage is TRBJ1-5; 8 bases fit TRBD1. This CDR3 is CASSIAPRGPDQPQHF. In DNA form, the CDR3 reads TGTGCCAGCAGCATTGCACCCAGGGGGCCTGATCAGCCCCAGCATTTT.